A selection of T cell receptor beta chains follows, all from one sample in a study of metastatic and nonmetastatic thyroid tumors. TCRdb reprocessed the PCR reads via MiXCR. The sample has about 45,000 clones; about 4% are singletons. Sequencing used blood. These receptors came from a female donor with papillary thyroid cancer or a benign thyroid nodule (not recorded which). Some clones in this sample may be carry-over from other donors' samples. Both conserved end residues are part of each CDR3. A D gene is named only where the DNA matches it firmly. Size values are once, few and many counts, or a class for expanded clones, and some rows have none.

clone_size	v_call	d_call	j_call	cdr3_aa	cdr3_nt
many	TRBV9	NA	TRBJ1-5	CASSADDSNQPQHF	TGTGCCAGCAGCGCGGACGATAGCAATCAGCCCCAGCATTTT
many	TRBV20-1	NA	TRBJ2-7	CSASLGGGGSYEQYF	TGCAGTGCTAGTCTAGGGGGGGGAGGGTCCTACGAGCAGTACTTC
NA	TRBV12-3/TRBV12-4	TRBD2	TRBJ2-5	CASIRLTSVIGETQYF	TGTGCCAGCATCCGCCTAACTAGCGTGATAGGGGAGACCCAGTACTTC
many	TRBV10-2	NA	TRBJ1-5	CASSPGQGQPQHF	TGCGCCAGCAGTCCGGGACAAGGTCAGCCCCAGCATTTT
NA	TRBV18	NA	TRBJ2-7	CASSPGTNYEQYF	TGTGCCAGCTCACCCGGGACAAACTACGAGCAGTACTTC
many	TRBV19	NA	TRBJ1-2	CASRGSVLRLYGYTF	TGTGCCAGCAGAGGGTCGGTGTTACGCCTATATGGCTACACCTTC
many	TRBV5-1	NA	TRBJ1-1	CASSLLGSTEAFF	TGCGCCAGCAGCTTGCTGGGTAGCACTGAAGCTTTCTTT
few	TRBV6-1	NA	TRBJ2-7	CASRRGFKQGEQYF	TGTGCCAGTAGACGTGGGTTTAAGCAAGGCGAGCAGTACTTC
NA	TRBV9	TRBD1	TRBJ1-1	CASSVLDRRVPVNTEAFF	TGTGCCAGCAGCGTATTGGACAGGCGTGTTCCGGTAAACACTGAAGCTTTCTTT
many	TRBV24-1	NA	TRBJ2-1	CATTGSNSHNEQFF	TGTGCCACCACCGGGAGTAATAGCCACAATGAGCAGTTCTTC
NA	TRBV5-5	NA	TRBJ1-1	CASSVGAGAFF	TGTGCCAGCAGCGTGGGCGCTGGAGCTTTCTTT
many	TRBV7-9	NA	TRBJ2-5	CASSLGITQRETQYF	TGTGCCAGCAGCTTAGGAATCACTCAAAGGGAGACCCAGTACTTC
many	TRBV7-9	TRBD2	TRBJ2-1	CALRPLAGYNEQFF	TGTGCCCTAAGGCCACTAGCGGGATACAATGAGCAGTTCTTC
few	TRBV28	TRBD1	TRBJ2-5	CASSPDRGREKEAQYF	TGTGCCAGCAGTCCGGACAGGGGGCGGGAAAAAGAGGCCCAGTACTTC